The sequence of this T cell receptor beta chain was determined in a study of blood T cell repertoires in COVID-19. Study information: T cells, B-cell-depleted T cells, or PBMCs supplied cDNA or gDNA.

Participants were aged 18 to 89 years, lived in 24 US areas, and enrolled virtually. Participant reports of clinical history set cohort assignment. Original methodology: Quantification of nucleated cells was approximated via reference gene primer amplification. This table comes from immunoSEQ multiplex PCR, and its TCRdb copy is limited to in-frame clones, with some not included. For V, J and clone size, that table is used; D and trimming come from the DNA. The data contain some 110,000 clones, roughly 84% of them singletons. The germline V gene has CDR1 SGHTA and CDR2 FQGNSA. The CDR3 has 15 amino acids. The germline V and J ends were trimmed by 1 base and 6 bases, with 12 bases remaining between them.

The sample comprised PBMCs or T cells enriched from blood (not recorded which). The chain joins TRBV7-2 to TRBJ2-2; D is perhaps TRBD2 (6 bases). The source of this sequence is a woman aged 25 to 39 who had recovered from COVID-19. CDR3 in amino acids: CASSLDQLAPGELFF. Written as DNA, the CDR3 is TGTGCCAGCAGCTTAGATCAACTAGCCCCCGGGGAGCTGTTTTTT.